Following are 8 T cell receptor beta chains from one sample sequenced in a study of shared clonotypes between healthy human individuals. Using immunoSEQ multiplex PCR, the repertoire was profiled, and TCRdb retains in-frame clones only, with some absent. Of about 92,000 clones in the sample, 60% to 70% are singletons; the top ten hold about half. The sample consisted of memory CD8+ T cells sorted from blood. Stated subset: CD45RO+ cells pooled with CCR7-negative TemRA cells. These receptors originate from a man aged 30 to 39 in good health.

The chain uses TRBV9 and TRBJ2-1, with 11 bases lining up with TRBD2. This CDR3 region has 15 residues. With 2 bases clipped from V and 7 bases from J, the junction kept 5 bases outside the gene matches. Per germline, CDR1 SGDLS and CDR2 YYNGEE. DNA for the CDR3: TGTGCCAGCAGCGTTGGGACTAGCGGTTTAAATGAGCAGTTCTTC. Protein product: CASSVGTSGLNEQFF.

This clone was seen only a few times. The CDR3 reads CASSLVLGTDTQYF. DNA of the CDR3: TGTGCCAGCAGCTTAGTTCTAGGGACAGATACGCAGTATTTT. The chain employs TRBV7-9 and TRBJ2-3; no firm D call. CDR1 and CDR2 (germline): SEHNR, FQNEAQ (reference sequence). V was cut by 1 base and J by 3 bases, with 8 bases left in between. The CDR3 extends over 14 amino acids.

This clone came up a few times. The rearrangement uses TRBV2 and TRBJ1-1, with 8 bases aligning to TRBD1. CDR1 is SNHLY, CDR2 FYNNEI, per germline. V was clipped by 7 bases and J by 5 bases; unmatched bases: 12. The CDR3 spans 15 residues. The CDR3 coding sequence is TGTGCCAGCAAGGGCCAGGGGGCGGGTAGTACTGAAGCTTTCTTT. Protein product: CASKGQGAGSTEAFF. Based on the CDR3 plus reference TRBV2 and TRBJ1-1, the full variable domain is EPEVTQTPSHQVTQMGQEVILRCVPISNHLYFYWYRQILGQKVEFLVSFYNNEISEKSEIFDDQFSVERPDGSNFTLKIRSTKLEDSAMYFCASKGQGAGSTEAFFGQGTRLTVV.

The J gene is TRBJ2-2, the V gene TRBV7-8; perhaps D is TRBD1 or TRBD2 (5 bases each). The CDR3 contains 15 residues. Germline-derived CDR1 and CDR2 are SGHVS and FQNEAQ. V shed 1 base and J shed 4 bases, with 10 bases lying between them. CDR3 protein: CASSLVGTTTGELFF. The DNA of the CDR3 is TGTGCCAGCAGCTTAGTCGGGACGACCACCGGGGAGCTGTTTTTT.

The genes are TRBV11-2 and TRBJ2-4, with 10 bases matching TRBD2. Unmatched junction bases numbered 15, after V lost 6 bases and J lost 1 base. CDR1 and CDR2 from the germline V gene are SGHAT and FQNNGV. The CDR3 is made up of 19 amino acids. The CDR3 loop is CASRIEASGRIEAKNIQYF. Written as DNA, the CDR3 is TGTGCCAGCAGAATAGAGGCTAGCGGGAGAATTGAGGCCAAAAACATTCAGTACTTC.

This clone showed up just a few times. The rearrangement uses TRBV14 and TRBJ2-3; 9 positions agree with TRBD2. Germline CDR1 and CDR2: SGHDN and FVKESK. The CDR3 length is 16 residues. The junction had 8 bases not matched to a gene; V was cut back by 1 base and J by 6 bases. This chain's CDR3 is CASSQGASGNLDTQYF. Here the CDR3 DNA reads TGTGCCAGCAGCCAAGGCGCTAGCGGGAATTTGGATACGCAGTATTTT.

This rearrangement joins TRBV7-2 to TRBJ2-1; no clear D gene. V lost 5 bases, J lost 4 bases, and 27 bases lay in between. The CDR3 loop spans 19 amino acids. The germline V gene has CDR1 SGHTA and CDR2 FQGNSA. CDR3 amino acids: CASSRLSLENGLTYNEQFF. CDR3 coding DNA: TGTGCCAGCAGCCGTCTTTCACTTGAGAACGGATTAACTTACAATGAGCAGTTCTTC.

The CDR3 nucleotides are TGTGCCACCAGCACCATTAGGGGAACAGGGTATGAAGGCTACAATGAGCAGTTCTTC. Translated: CATSTIRGTGYEGYNEQFF. The chain has TRBV15 and TRBJ2-1, with D perhaps matching TRBD1 (6 bases). V was pared by 4 bases and J by 3 bases, with 25 bases between. CDR1 and CDR2 (germline): LNHNV, YYDKDF (reference sequence). The CDR3 spans 19 residues.